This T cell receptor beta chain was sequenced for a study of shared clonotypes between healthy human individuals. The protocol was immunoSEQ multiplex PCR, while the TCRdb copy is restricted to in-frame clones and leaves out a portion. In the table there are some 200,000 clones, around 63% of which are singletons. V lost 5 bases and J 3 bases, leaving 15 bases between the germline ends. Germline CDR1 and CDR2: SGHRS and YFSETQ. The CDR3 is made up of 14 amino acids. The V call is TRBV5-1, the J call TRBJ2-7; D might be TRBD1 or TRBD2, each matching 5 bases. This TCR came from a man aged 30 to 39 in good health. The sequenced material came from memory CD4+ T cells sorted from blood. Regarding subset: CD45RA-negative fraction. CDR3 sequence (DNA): TGCGCCAGCAGTTCCGGGACGGGATACTACGAGCAGTACTTC. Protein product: CASSSGTGYYEQYF. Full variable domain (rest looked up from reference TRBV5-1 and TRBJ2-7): KAGVTQTPRYLIKTRGQQVTLSCSPISGHRSVSWYQQTPGQGLQFLFEYFSETQRNKGNFPGRFSGRQFSNSRSEMNVSTLELGDSALYLCASSSGTGYYEQYFGPGTRLTVT.